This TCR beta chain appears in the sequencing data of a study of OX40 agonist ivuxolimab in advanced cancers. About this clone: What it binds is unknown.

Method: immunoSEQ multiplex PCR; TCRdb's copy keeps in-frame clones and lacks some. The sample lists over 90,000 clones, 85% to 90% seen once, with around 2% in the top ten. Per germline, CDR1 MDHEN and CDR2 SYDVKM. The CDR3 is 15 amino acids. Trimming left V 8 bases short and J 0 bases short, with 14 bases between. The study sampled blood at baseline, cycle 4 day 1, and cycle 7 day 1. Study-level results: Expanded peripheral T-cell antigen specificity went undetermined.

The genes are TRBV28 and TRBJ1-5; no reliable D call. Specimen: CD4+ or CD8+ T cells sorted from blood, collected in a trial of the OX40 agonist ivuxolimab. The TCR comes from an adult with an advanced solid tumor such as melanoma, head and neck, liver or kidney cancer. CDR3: CASDNLRGSNQPQHF. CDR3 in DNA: TGTGCCAGCGATAACCTACGGGGTAGCAATCAGCCCCAGCATTTT.